The 19 T cell receptor beta chains listed next were all sequenced from one sample in a study of blood T cell repertoires in COVID-19. The table came from immunoSEQ multiplex PCR; TCRdb's copy has only in-frame clones and leaves some out. The sample carries roughly 160,000 clones, around 89% recorded once. What was sequenced was peripheral blood. These receptors were obtained from a man in his fifties or sixties with acute or convalescent COVID-19.

This chain connects TRBV5-1 to TRBJ2-1; tentative D call: TRBD1 (7 bases). V lost 9 bases and J 7 bases, leaving 14 bases between the germline ends. Germline V gives CDR1 SGHRS, CDR2 YFSETQ. This CDR3 has 12 amino acids. In nucleotides, the CDR3 is TGCGCCAAGACAGGGACTGGGAATGAGCAGTTCTTC. Translated: CAKTGTGNEQFF.

This clone was recorded a few times. The chain uses TRBV18 and TRBJ1-3; TRBD1 might be the D (6 bases). This CDR3 contains 14 residues. Germline CDR1 and CDR2: KGHSH and LQKENI. Trimming stripped 0 bases from V and 11 bases from J, with 14 bases between. The CDR3 region is CASSPPRGDMAIYF. The CDR3 nucleotides are TGTGCCAGCTCACCACCAAGAGGGGACATGGCCATATATTTT.

V and J are TRBV27 and TRBJ2-5; the D is unclear. The CDR3 consists of 13 residues. V lost 3 bases and J lost 4, with 9 bases in between. Germline V gene data show CDR1 as MNHEY and CDR2 as SMNVEV (reference sequence). CDR3: CASSFGYRETQYF. CDR3 nucleotides: TGTGCCAGCAGTTTCGGCTACAGAGAGACCCAGTACTTC.

The V call is TRBV19, the J call TRBJ2-5, with 10 bases matching TRBD1. Germline loops: CDR1 LNHDA, CDR2 SQIVND (reference sequence). V shed 6 bases, J shed 3 bases, and the junction held 4 bases outside the gene matches. This CDR3 spans 14 amino acids. DNA for the CDR3: TGTGCCAGTAGCCGACAGGGGGCAGAAGAGACCCAGTACTTC. Its translation: CASSRQGAEETQYF.

The chain combines TRBV6-2 or TRBV6-3 with TRBJ1-2, with 9 positions matching TRBD1. The trim removed 4 bases at V and 6 bases at J, leaving 6 bases unmatched. CDR1 and CDR2 from the germline V gene are MNHEY and SVGEGT. The CDR3 has 14 residues. In nucleotides, the CDR3 is TGTGCCAGCAGTTCGACCAGGGACAGGGATGGCTACACCTTC. This codes for CASSSTRDRDGYTF.

The chain employs TRBV3-1 (or the pseudogene TRBV3-2) and TRBJ2-7; a weak D match, TRBD1 (6 bases). Germline V gives CDR1 LGHDT, CDR2 YNNKEL (reference sequence). Trimming cost V 4 bases and J 0 bases, with 16 bases left between them. The length of the CDR3 is 16 residues. DNA of the CDR3: TGTGCCAGCAGCCTGGGACACCCCCTGAGCTCCTACGAGCAGTACTTC. This translates into CASSLGHPLSSYEQYF.

The chain uses TRBV5-1 and TRBJ2-3; TRBD2 matches at 7 bases. The CDR3 runs to 15 residues. J was trimmed by 6 bases and V by 3 bases; bases with no gene match: 10. Germline CDR1 is SGHRS and CDR2 is YFSETQ. CDR3 region: CASSSVRRGVDTQYF. Written as DNA, the CDR3 is TGCGCCAGCAGCTCCGTTCGCCGGGGGGTGGATACGCAGTATTTT.

The chain carries TRBV10-3 and TRBJ2-1, with TRBD1 matching 8 bases. Looked up from germline, CDR1 is ENHRY and CDR2 is SYGVKD. V shed 2 bases, J shed 6 bases, and the junction held 6 bases outside the gene matches. This CDR3 comprises 15 residues. The CDR3 here is CAISEQTGAGNEQFF. The DNA of the CDR3 is TGTGCCATCAGTGAGCAGACAGGGGCAGGCAATGAGCAGTTCTTC.

V and J are TRBV5-4 and TRBJ1-2; TRBD1 aligns across 8 bases. CDR3 length: 16 amino acids. Looked up from germline, CDR1 is SGHNT and CDR2 is YYREEE (reference sequence). V trimming: 4 bases; J trimming: 7 bases; junction bases outside the gene matches: 15. CDR3 loop: CASSLANRGGSGGYTF. The CDR3 DNA reads TGTGCCAGCAGCCTGGCAAACAGGGGGGGCTCGGGTGGCTACACCTTC. The whole variable domain, filled in from reference TRBV5-4 and TRBJ1-2, reads ETGVTQSPTHLIKTRGQQVTLRCSSQSGHNTVSWYQQALGQGPQFIFQYYREEENGRGNFPPRFSGLQFPNYSSELNVNALELDDSALYLCASSLANRGGSGGYTFGSGTRLTVV.

This clone was counted a single time. The rearrangement links TRBV9 to TRBJ2-1; 10 positions match TRBD2. Germline V gene data show CDR1 as SGDLS and CDR2 as YYNGEE. The CDR3 length is 16 residues. J lost 10 bases, V lost 2 bases, and 12 bases had no gene match. The CDR3 DNA sequence: TGTGCCAGCAGCGTCGGTGGGACTAGCGCCCCCAGGGAGCAGTTCTTC. Its translation: CASSVGGTSAPREQFF.

This chain links TRBV29-1 with TRBJ1-3; TRBD1 aligns across 8 bases. V was clipped by 7 bases and J by 1 base; unmatched bases: 12. CDR1 and CDR2 from the germline V gene are SQVTM and ANQGSEA. The CDR3 has 16 residues. The CDR3 DNA is TGCAGCGCACTCACCCAGGGGGCACTTTCTGGAAACACCATATATTTT. This codes for CSALTQGALSGNTIYF.

The V gene is TRBV6-6, the J gene TRBJ1-1; the D gene is possibly TRBD1 (6 bases). V was clipped by 1 base and J by 1 base, with 7 bases between them. Per germline, CDR1 MNHNY and CDR2 SVGAGI (reference sequence). This CDR3 is 14 amino acids long. CDR3 DNA: TGTGCCAGCAGTTACTTGGGACAGAACACTGAAGCTTTCTTT. Amino acids: CASSYLGQNTEAFF.

The CDR3 sequence is CASSPNINQPQHF. The CDR3 coding sequence is TGTGCCAGCAGCCCCAACATAAATCAGCCCCAGCATTTT. The rearrangement links TRBV5-5 to TRBJ1-5; D is uncertain. Per germline, CDR1 SGHKS and CDR2 YYEKEE (reference sequence). Trimming cost V 4 bases and J 4 bases, with 9 bases left between them. There are 13 residues in the CDR3.

The chain employs TRBV18 and TRBJ1-2; 8 nucleotides agree with TRBD1. Germline lookup yields CDR1 KGHSH and CDR2 LQKENI. V shed 5 bases and J 2 bases; nucleotides not matched to a gene: 13. The CDR3 sequence is 17 residues long. The CDR3 region is CASSIVGQGLRNYGYTF. CDR3 nucleotides: TGTGCCAGCTCAATCGTCGGACAGGGTTTAAGAAACTATGGCTACACCTTC.

The chain is built from TRBV5-4 and TRBJ2-1; 14 bases agree with TRBD2. Germline CDR1 reads SGHNT; CDR2 reads YYREEE (reference sequence). The CDR3 extends over 16 amino acids. The V gene end was trimmed by 0 bases and the J gene end by 7 bases; junction bases not matched to a gene: 3. CDR3 sequence (DNA): TGTGCCAGCAGCTTGGGACTAGCGGGGGGGGGAAATGAGCAGTTCTTC. It codes for CASSLGLAGGGNEQFF.

In its sample, this clone was seen a few times. The rearrangement uses TRBV10-3 and TRBJ1-1, with D perhaps TRBD1 (5 bases). Germline loops: CDR1 ENHRY, CDR2 SYGVKD. The V gene lost 6 bases and the J gene lost 1 base, with 12 bases spanning the gap. The length of the CDR3 is 14 residues. CDR3 DNA: TGTGCCATCAGAAACAGGTTAGAGAACACTGAAGCTTTCTTT. Translating it yields CAIRNRLENTEAFF.

The chain recombines TRBV19 with TRBJ1-2, with a weak D call TRBD1 (6 bases). This CDR3 is built from 12 residues. V lost 6 bases and J 6 bases, leaving 11 bases between the germline ends. Germline CDR1 is LNHDA and CDR2 is SQIVND (reference sequence). In DNA form, the CDR3 reads TGTGCCAGTAGAGAGTGGACAGATGGCTACACCTTC. Residues: CASREWTDGYTF. Variable domain in full (rest from reference TRBV19 and TRBJ1-2): DGGITQSPKYLFRKEGQNVTLSCEQNLNHDAMYWYRQDPGQGLRLIYYSQIVNDFQKGDIAEGYSVSREKKESFPLTVTSAQKNPTAFYLCASREWTDGYTFGSGTRLTVV.

CDR3 amino acids: CASSLSRTGSHEQYF. The CDR3 DNA is TGTGCCAGCAGTTTATCCAGGACAGGGTCGCACGAGCAGTACTTC. V is TRBV27 and J is TRBJ2-7, with 8 bases identical to TRBD1. The CDR3 contains 15 residues. J was trimmed by 5 bases and V by 0 bases; bases with no gene match: 6. CDR1 is MNHEY, CDR2 SMNVEV, per germline (reference sequence).

This chain connects TRBV11-3 to TRBJ1-1, with 7 bases fitting TRBD1. CDR1 is SGHNT, CDR2 YENEEA, per germline. This CDR3 has 14 residues. Trimming cost V 5 bases and J 4 bases; bases outside gene matches: 7. CDR3 region: CASSPTGVVTEAFF. The CDR3 DNA follows: TGTGCCAGCAGCCCCACAGGGGTCGTCACTGAAGCTTTCTTT.